This T cell receptor beta chain stems from a study of shared clonotypes between healthy human individuals. Turning to the study itself: Donors had three CD4 naive, three CD4 memory, two CD8 naive and one CD8 memory plate apiece.

Germline CDR1 and CDR2: MNHEY and SMNVEV (reference sequence). Trimming pared 3 bases from V and 4 bases from J, leaving 14 bases between. This CDR3 has 15 amino acids. Study-wide results and caveats: Estimated richness values were generally larger in naive subsets than in memory subsets.

Assay used: immunoSEQ multiplex PCR; TCRdb lists only in-frame clones, some missing. The sample yields 1.5 million to 2.5 million clones, roughly 94% seen once. Naive CD8 cells were CD45RO-negative, positively selected for CCR7, excluding terminally differentiated effector memory CD45RA+ cells. With regard to this clone: Its antigen remains unidentified.

The chain uses TRBV27 and TRBJ2-3; D unclear. The sequenced material came from naive CD8+ T cells sorted from blood. The receptor was isolated from a man between 18 and 35 years old in good health. CDR3 in DNA: TGTGCCAGCAGTTTGCAGCTCTCGACACCAGATACGCAGTATTTT. It translates to CASSLQLSTPDTQYF.